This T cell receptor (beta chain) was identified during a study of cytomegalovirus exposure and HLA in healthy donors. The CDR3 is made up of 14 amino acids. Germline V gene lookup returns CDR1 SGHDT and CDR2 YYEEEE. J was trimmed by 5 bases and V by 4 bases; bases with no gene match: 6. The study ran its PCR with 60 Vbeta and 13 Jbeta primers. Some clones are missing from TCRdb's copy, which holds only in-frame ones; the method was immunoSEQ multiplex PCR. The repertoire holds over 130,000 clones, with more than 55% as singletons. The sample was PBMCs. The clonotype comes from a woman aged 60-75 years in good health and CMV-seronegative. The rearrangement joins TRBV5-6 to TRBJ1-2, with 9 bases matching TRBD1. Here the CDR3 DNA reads TGTGCCAGCAGCCCGAATGACAGGGGGTATGGCTACACCTTC. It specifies CASSPNDRGYGYTF.